A selection of T cell receptor beta chains follows, all from one sample in a study of memory CD8 T cells in hepatitis C reinfection. Repertoires were generated with immunoSEQ multiplex PCR, while TCRdb's copy carries only in-frame clones and drops some. The table lists approximately 52,000 clones, under 90% of them singletons. Sequences were obtained from naive CD8+ T cells sorted from blood. The source is a man between 18 and 35 years old with hepatitis C virus infection. CDR3s include the opening cysteine and the closing phenylalanine or tryptophan. A D gene is named only where the DNA matches it firmly. Rows give clone size only sometimes, using once, few, many, or a class for an expanded clone.

>TRBV9|few|TRBJ2-1|-
TGTGCCAGCACCACGCGGAACAATGAGCAGTTCTTC
CASTTRNNEQFF
>TRBV27|-|TRBJ2-3|-
TGTGCCAGCAGTTCAAGGCTAGCATCAGATACGCAGTATTTT
CASSSRLASDTQYF
>TRBV12-5|-|TRBJ2-5|-
TGTGCTAGTGGTTCCGGACCCTCGGGGGAGACCCAGTACTTC
CASGSGPSGETQYF
>TRBV7-8|-|TRBJ1-5|-
TGTGCCAGCAGCTCGTTGGGGAGTTTTATTAGCAATCAGCCCCAGCATTTT
CASSSLGSFISNQPQHF
>TRBV6-5|-|TRBJ1-5|-
TGTGCCAGCAGTTTAGCTAGCAATCAGCCCCAGCATTTT
CASSLASNQPQHF
>TRBV2|-|TRBJ2-1|-
TGTGCCAGCAGTGTACGAGCGGCCGTGGAGCAGTTCTTC
CASSVRAAVEQFF
>TRBV7-6|-|TRBJ2-6|TRBD2
TGTGCCAGCAGCCCTGGGACTAGCGGGAGGTTCGGGGCCAACGTCCTGACTTTC
CASSPGTSGRFGANVLTF
>TRBV7-9|-|TRBJ2-3|TRBD1
TGTGCCAGCAGATCCGGACAGGGGGCACCCGATACGCAGTATTTT
CASRSGQGAPDTQYF
>TRBV10-3|once|TRBJ1-2|-
TGTGCCATCAGTGAGCTACAGACCCCTAACTATGGCTACACCTTC
CAISELQTPNYGYTF
>TRBV14|once|TRBJ1-2|TRBD1
TGTGCCAGCAGCCAAGCGGGACAGGGAGGGGTTTTTTGGTATGGCTACACCTTC
CASSQAGQGGVFWYGYTF
>TRBV27|-|TRBJ1-1|TRBD1
TGTGCCAGCAGTTTACTGGGGACAGGGGACATGAACACTGAAGCTTTCTTT
CASSLLGTGDMNTEAFF
>TRBV9|-|TRBJ2-3|TRBD2
TGTGCCAGCAGCGGGTCCACTAGCGGGGATACGCAGTATTTT
CASSGSTSGDTQYF
>TRBV10-2|-|TRBJ2-7|-
TGCGCCAGCAGTGAGTCCCCGACTAGTTGGGACGAGCAGTACTTC
CASSESPTSWDEQYF
>TRBV28|-|TRBJ2-1|TRBD1
TGTGCCAGCAGCTACCAACAGGGGGCAAGTGAGCAGTTCTTC
CASSYQQGASEQFF
>TRBV7-9|-|TRBJ2-2|TRBD2
TGTGCCAGCAGCTCCCCCGGGACTATTAAGCTGTTTTTT
CASSSPGTIKLFF
>TRBV29-1|-|TRBJ2-1|-
TGCAGCGTTGTTCTGGCAGTAAGTGATGAGCAGTTCTTC
CSVVLAVSDEQFF
>TRBV5-1|few|TRBJ1-1|TRBD1
TGCGCCAGCAGCTTGGCCAGGGGGTCGAACACTGAAGCTTTCTTT
CASSLARGSNTEAFF
>TRBV7-7|-|TRBJ2-5|TRBD2
TGTGCTAGCAGCTCTAGCCCCCAGCGGGAGGGTTTTGGAGAGACCCAGTACTTC
CASSSSPQREGFGETQYF
>TRBV14|once|TRBJ2-1|TRBD2
TGTGCCAGCAGCCAAGAGGGACTAGCGGGGTACAATGAGCAGTTCTTC
CASSQEGLAGYNEQFF
>TRBV2|-|TRBJ2-5|TRBD2
TGTGCCAGCAGTGAGAAAGGGCGGGGGTTACGAGGAGAGACCCAGTACTTC
CASSEKGRGLRGETQYF
>TRBV19|-|TRBJ2-6|-
TGTGCCAGTAGTTACTCTGGGGCCAACGTCCTGACTTTC
CASSYSGANVLTF
>TRBV15|-|TRBJ1-1|-
TGTGCCACCAGCGACCAATTACAGGGCACTGAAGCTTTCTTT
CATSDQLQGTEAFF
>TRBV4-1|-|TRBJ2-1|-
TGCGCCAGCAGCCAAGGAGAACCGGGGGTTCATGAGCAGTTCTTC
CASSQGEPGVHEQFF
>TRBV5-1|-|TRBJ2-7|TRBD1
TGCGCCAGCCCCATTGGACAGGGATCCTACGAGCAGTACTTC
CASPIGQGSYEQYF